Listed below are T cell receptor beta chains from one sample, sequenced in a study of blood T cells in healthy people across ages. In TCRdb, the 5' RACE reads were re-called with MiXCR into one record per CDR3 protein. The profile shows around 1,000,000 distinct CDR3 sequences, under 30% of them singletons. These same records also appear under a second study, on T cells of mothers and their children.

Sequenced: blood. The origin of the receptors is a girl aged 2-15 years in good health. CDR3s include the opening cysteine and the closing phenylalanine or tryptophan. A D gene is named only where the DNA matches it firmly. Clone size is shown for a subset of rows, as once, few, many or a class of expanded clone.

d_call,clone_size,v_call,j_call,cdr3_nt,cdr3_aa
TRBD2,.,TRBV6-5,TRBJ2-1,TGTGCCAGCAGCCTACTAGCGGGGGGCAACAATGAGCAGTTCTTC,CASSLLAGGNNEQFF
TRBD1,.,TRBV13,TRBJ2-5,TGTGCCAGCAGCCGTACAGGGGCCGGGGAAGAGACCCAGTACTTC,CASSRTGAGEETQYF
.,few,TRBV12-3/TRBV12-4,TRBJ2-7,TGTGCCAGCAGTTTAGATATTAGCGTATCAATCTCCTACGAGCAGTACTTC,CASSLDISVSISYEQYF
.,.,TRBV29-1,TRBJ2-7,TGCAGCGTGGCCCGGCAAGGATACGAGCAGTACTTC,CSVARQGYEQYF
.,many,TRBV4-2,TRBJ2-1,TGTGCCAGCAGCCCGAGGACAGGAACGGGGGATGAGCAGTTCTTC,CASSPRTGTGDEQFF
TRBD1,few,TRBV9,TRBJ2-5,TGTGCCAGCAGCGGCTACGACAGGGGGCTAAAGACCCAGTACTTC,CASSGYDRGLKTQYF
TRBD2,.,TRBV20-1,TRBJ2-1,TGCAGTGCCGTACTAGCGGGGGGGGAGCAAGGGCAGTTCTTC,CSAVLAGGEQGQFF
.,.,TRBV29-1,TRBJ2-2,TGCAGCGTTGATATGCCCACCGGGGAGCTGTTTTTT,CSVDMPTGELFF
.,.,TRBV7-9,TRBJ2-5,TGTGCCAGCAGCTTAGATGAGTTAGGCGTACTTCCACAAGAGACCCAGTACTTC,CASSLDELGVLPQETQYF
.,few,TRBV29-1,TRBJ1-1,TGCAGTGGGGTTTACACTGAAGCTTTCTTT,CSGVYTEAFF
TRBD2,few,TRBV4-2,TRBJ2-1,TGTGCCAGCAGCCAAGGAGGGACTAGCGGAAGAGCATGGGGGAATGAGCAGTTCTTC,CASSQGGTSGRAWGNEQFF
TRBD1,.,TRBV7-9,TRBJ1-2,TGTGCCAGCAGCTTTGGGGGACAGATTTCGGGCTACACCTTC,CASSFGGQISGYTF
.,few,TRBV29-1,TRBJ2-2,TGCAGCGTTCCTTTCAGGGAGAACACCGGGGAGCTGTTTTTT,CSVPFRENTGELFF
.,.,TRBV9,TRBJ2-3,TGTGCCAGCAAAGACGGGGTTGGGGATACGCAGTATTTT,CASKDGVGDTQYF
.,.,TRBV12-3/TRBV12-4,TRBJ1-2,TGTGCCAGCAGTAATAGGGCGACAGACCTCTATGGTTACACCTTC,CASSNRATDLYGYTF
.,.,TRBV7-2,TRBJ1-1,TGTGCCAGCAGCCAGGCTAGCCCTGAAGCTTTCTTT,CASSQASPEAFF
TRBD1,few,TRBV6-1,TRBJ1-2,TGTGCCAGCAGTTCGACAGGGAATTCCTATGGCTACACCTTC,CASSSTGNSYGYTF
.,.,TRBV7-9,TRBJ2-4,TGTGCCAGCAGCTTATCCCTAGAAAACATTCAGTACTTC,CASSLSLENIQYF
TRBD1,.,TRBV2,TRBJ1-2,TGTGCCAGCAAGAGGGACAGCTATGGCTACACCTTC,CASKRDSYGYTF
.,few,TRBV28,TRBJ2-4,TGTGCCAGCAGTCTCCAATCACTAGAGCCCGACAAAAACATTCAGTACTTC,CASSLQSLEPDKNIQYF
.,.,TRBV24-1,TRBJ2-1,TGTGCCACCAGTCAGTTCGTGAATGAGCAGTTCTTC,CATSQFVNEQFF
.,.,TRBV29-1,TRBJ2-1,TGCAGCGTTGAACTGGGTGCTAGAGGTAATGAGCAGTTCTTC,CSVELGARGNEQFF
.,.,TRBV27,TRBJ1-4,TGTGCCAGCAGTTATGATGGGATAAATGAAAAACTGTTTTTT,CASSYDGINEKLFF
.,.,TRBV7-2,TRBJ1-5,TGTGCCAGCAGCTTACAGGGGAATCTTCGGAATCAGCCCCAGCATTTT,CASSLQGNLRNQPQHF
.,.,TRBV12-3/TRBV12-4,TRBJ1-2,TGTGCCAGCAGTTTAAAAGTGCTCTATGGCTACACCTTC,CASSLKVLYGYTF
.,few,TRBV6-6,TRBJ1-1,TGTGCCAGCAGTTACGGGTTGGGGGGGCGCGGCCAAGCTTTCTTT,CASSYGLGGRGQAFF
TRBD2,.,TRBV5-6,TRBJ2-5,TGTGCCAGCAGCCTCCTAGCGGGAGAAAGTTGGGAGACCCAGTACTTC,CASSLLAGESWETQYF
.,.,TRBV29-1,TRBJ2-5,TGCAGCGTTGAGGGGGTCAGCCGCGGGGCCCAGTACTTC,CSVEGVSRGAQYF
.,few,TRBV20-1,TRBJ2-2,TGCAGTGCTAGAGTAAACAGCGCATCTACCGGGGAGCTGTTTTTT,CSARVNSASTGELFF
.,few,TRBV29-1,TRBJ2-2,TGCAGCGTTGGAAGCGCGAACACCGGGGAGCTGTTTTTT,CSVGSANTGELFF
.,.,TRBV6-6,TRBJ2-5,TGTGCCAGCGGGGGCCCCCAAGAGACCCAGTACTTC,CASGGPQETQYF
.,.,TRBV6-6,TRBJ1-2,TGTGCCAGCATTTACGGAGTCTATGGCTACACCTTC,CASIYGVYGYTF
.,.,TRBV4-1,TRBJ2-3,TGCGCCAGCAGCCACTCTCCGGAGTCTCCCACAGATACGCAGTATTTT,CASSHSPESPTDTQYF
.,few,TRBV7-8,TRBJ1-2,TGTGCCAGCAGCTTAGAGACAGAGAACTATGGCTACACCTTC,CASSLETENYGYTF
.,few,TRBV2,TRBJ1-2,TGTGCCAGCAGGGGAGAGAACTATGGCTACACCTTC,CASRGENYGYTF
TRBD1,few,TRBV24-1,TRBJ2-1,TGTGCCACCAGTGAGGGGACAGGGTACAATGAGCAGTTCTTC,CATSEGTGYNEQFF
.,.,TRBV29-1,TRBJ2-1,TGCAGCGTTGGGGCAGGGACCTACAATGAGCAGTTCTTC,CSVGAGTYNEQFF
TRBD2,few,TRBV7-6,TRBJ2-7,TGTGCCGGCAGCTACCAGCGTGCGGGAGTGGGTGACGAGCAGTACTTC,CAGSYQRAGVGDEQYF
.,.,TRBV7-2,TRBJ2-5,TGTGCCAGCAGCCCGCATCTGGGGGAGACCCAGTACTTC,CASSPHLGETQYF
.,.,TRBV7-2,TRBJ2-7,TGTGCCAGCAGCTTAGTGGGCATGGGCTCCTACGAGCAGTACTTC,CASSLVGMGSYEQYF
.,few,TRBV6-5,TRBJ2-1,TGTGCCAGCAGTCCCCGGGACCCAAATGAGCAGTTCTTC,CASSPRDPNEQFF
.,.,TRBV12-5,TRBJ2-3,TGTGCTAGTGGGAGACAGGAAGGCACAGATACGCAGTATTTT,CASGRQEGTDTQYF
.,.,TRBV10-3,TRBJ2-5,TGTGCCATCAAAGGGGGACGGACCTCGGTAGAGACCCAGTACTTC,CAIKGGRTSVETQYF